Presented here are 4 T cell receptor beta chains from one specimen sequenced in a study of identical twins. TCRdb fed the 5' RACE reads into MiXCR, producing one record per CDR3 protein. The sample has over 500,000 distinct CDR3 sequences, 20% to 25% seen once. The data also belong to a second study, concerning T cells expressing NK-cell markers.

The sample consisted of CD4+ T cells sorted from blood. Source of these receptors: a woman under 30 in good health.

There are a few counts of this clonotype. This chain links TRBV6-2 or TRBV6-3 with TRBJ2-7; maybe TRBD2 (6 bases). Germline-derived CDR1 and CDR2 are MNHEY and SVGEGT. V dropped 6 bases and J dropped 2 bases, with 17 bases sitting between them. CDR3 length equals 15 residues. The CDR3 DNA follows: TGTGCCAGCAGACGGACCCCGGGCGGGACCTACGAGCAGTACTTC. Protein sequence: CASRRTPGGTYEQYF.

The J gene is TRBJ2-3, the V gene TRBV30, with a possible D match to TRBD2 (5 bases). The V gene's germline CDR1 is GTSNPN and CDR2 SVGIG (reference sequence). The CDR3 contains 14 residues. Trimming cost V 3 bases and J 0 bases, with 10 bases left between them. The CDR3 loop is CAWRRAGSTDTQYF. The CDR3 DNA reads TGTGCCTGGAGAAGGGCGGGTAGCACAGATACGCAGTATTTT.

At least ten counts were recorded for this clonotype. The germline gene is not matched at one end of the junction; a read error may be the cause. The J gene is TRBJ2-1, the V gene TRBV5-6, with D unresolved. The germline gives CDR1 SGHDT, CDR2 YYEEEE. The CDR3 totals 13 residues. The CDR3: CASSLVTYNEQFF. CDR3 sequence (DNA): TGTGCCAGCAGCTTAGTGACCTATAATGAGCAGTTCTTC.

A few counts support this clonotype. The chain employs TRBV12-3 or TRBV12-4 and TRBJ2-2; 8 nucleotides match TRBD1. V lost 5 bases and J lost 7; bases outside the gene matches: 6. The CDR3 sequence is 14 residues long. This CDR3 is CASSRTGNGGELFF. The DNA of the CDR3 is TGTGCCAGCAGTAGGACAGGGAATGGCGGGGAGCTGTTTTTT.